A selection of T cell receptor beta chains follows, all from one sample in a study of molecular identifiers for immune sequencing clone quantification. TCRdb fed the PCR reads into MiXCR, producing one record per CDR3 protein. The sample has 550,000 to 750,000 distinct CDR3 sequences, nearly 20% seen once; the top ten hold under 0.95%. Sequenced input: naive CD8+ T cells from blood, with Jurkat cell RNA spiked in. The origin of the receptors is a human donor in good health. Some libraries in this study had Jurkat cell RNA spiked in. Both conserved end residues are part of each CDR3. The D gene is left open where the match is weak. For some rows the clone size is stated as once, few or many, or as a class when expanded; others skip it.

TRBJ2-3 | - | TRBV19 | TRBD1 | CAYRDSYTDTQYF | TGTGCATACCGGGACAGCTACACAGATACGCAGTATTTT
TRBJ2-7 | - | TRBV3-1 | - | CASSHSGVTSLVANEQYF | TGTGCCAGCAGCCATTCGGGAGTGACATCGTTGGTAGCGAACGAGCAGTACTTC
TRBJ2-1 | - | TRBV29-1 | TRBD1 | CSAGTGARANEQFF | TGCAGCGCCGGGACAGGGGCCAGGGCTAATGAGCAGTTCTTC
TRBJ2-3 | - | TRBV4-1 | TRBD1 | CASSQADRGADTQYF | TGCGCCAGCAGCCAGGCGGACAGGGGGGCAGATACGCAGTATTTT
TRBJ1-5 | many | TRBV9 | - | CASSVAGDNQPQHF | TGTGCCAGCAGCGTAGCAGGGGACAATCAGCCCCAGCATTTT
TRBJ1-5 | - | TRBV19 | - | CAGSPGRSNQPQHF | TGTGCCGGTAGCCCTGGGAGGAGCAATCAGCCCCAGCATTTT
TRBJ1-5 | many | TRBV20-1 | - | CSARRASNAEQPQHF | TGCAGTGCTAGAAGGGCTTCCAACGCGGAACAGCCCCAGCATTTT
TRBJ2-5 | many | TRBV19 | - | CASSETFPRKEIQETQYF | TGTGCCAGTAGTGAGACGTTCCCCCGAAAAGAGATCCAAGAGACCCAGTACTTC
TRBJ2-3 | many | TRBV20-1 | - | CSASTGNTDTQYF | TGCAGTGCATCAACAGGGAACACAGATACGCAGTATTTT
TRBJ2-5 | - | TRBV24-1 | TRBD2 | CATSDFGGRAEETQYF | TGTGCCACCAGTGATTTTGGCGGGAGGGCCGAAGAGACCCAGTACTTC